Listed below are T cell receptor beta chains from one sample, sequenced in a study of OX40 agonist ivuxolimab in advanced cancers. The assay was immunoSEQ multiplex PCR, and TCRdb's table has in-frame clones only and misses some. The sample contains under 70,000 clones, 70% to 90% of which appear only once. Sequenced material: CD4+ or CD8+ T cells sorted from blood, taken in a trial of the OX40 agonist ivuxolimab. The receptors shown here come from an adult with an advanced solid tumor such as melanoma, head and neck, liver or kidney cancer. Both conserved end residues are part of each CDR3. Fields, in order: V gene, clone size, J gene, D gene, CDR3 protein, CDR3 DNA. A D gene is named only where the DNA matches it firmly. Rows give clone size only sometimes, using once, few, many, or a class for an expanded clone.

TRBV27,NA,TRBJ2-1,TRBD2,CASGLAGAYNEQFF,TGTGCCAGCGGGCTAGCGGGGGCTTACAATGAGCAGTTCTTC
TRBV16,NA,TRBJ2-3,TRBD1,CASSQYETGTGLADTQYF,TGTGCCAGCAGCCAATACGAAACCGGGACAGGATTAGCAGATACGCAGTATTTT
TRBV11-2,NA,TRBJ2-1,NA,CASSLPHEQFF,TGTGCCAGCAGCTTACCTCATGAGCAGTTCTTC
TRBV13,NA,TRBJ1-1,TRBD1,CASSTGQGGTEAFF,TGTGCCAGCAGCACGGGACAGGGGGGCACTGAAGCTTTCTTT
TRBV6-5,NA,TRBJ2-5,TRBD2,CASSSLAGGETQYF,TGTGCCAGCAGTAGCCTAGCGGGGGGGGAGACCCAGTACTTC
TRBV27,NA,TRBJ2-3,NA,CASSLFDTQYF,TGTGCCAGCAGTTTGTTCGATACGCAGTATTTT
TRBV5-6,once,TRBJ1-5,NA,CASSFLTPTDSNQPQHF,TGTGCCAGCAGCTTTCTGACCCCCACCGATAGCAATCAGCCCCAGCATTTT
TRBV11-2,NA,TRBJ2-5,NA,CASSLWDRETQYF,TGTGCCAGCAGCTTATGGGATCGGGAGACCCAGTACTTC
TRBV19,NA,TRBJ1-4,NA,CASSIDEASATNEKLFF,TGTGCCAGTAGTATAGACGAGGCATCAGCAACTAATGAAAAACTGTTTTTT
TRBV5-1,NA,TRBJ1-2,NA,CASSLGQSYTF,TGCGCCAGCAGCTTGGGACAGAGCTACACCTTC
TRBV11-2,NA,TRBJ2-1,NA,CASSPAANEQFF,TGTGCCAGCAGCCCGGCAGCGAATGAGCAGTTCTTC
TRBV28,NA,TRBJ1-1,NA,CASSLQRGFDHTEAFF,TGTGCCAGCAGTCTACAACGGGGCTTCGATCACACTGAAGCTTTCTTT
TRBV6-4,NA,TRBJ2-5,NA,CASSPVYGDFETQYF,TGTGCCAGCAGTCCCGTATACGGAGATTTTGAGACCCAGTACTTC
TRBV4-3,NA,TRBJ1-2,TRBD1,CASSQGGTGGGYTF,TGCGCCAGCAGCCAAGGCGGGACAGGGGGCGGCTACACCTTC
TRBV5-1,medium-sized,TRBJ1-1,NA,CASSLYRPGTEAFF,TGCGCCAGCAGCTTGTACAGGCCAGGGACTGAAGCTTTCTTT
TRBV5-4,NA,TRBJ1-1,NA,CASSPEGNEAFF,TGTGCCAGCTCACCGGAGGGGAATGAAGCTTTCTTT
TRBV27,NA,TRBJ1-1,TRBD1,CASSPDRAGWTEAFF,TGTGCCAGCAGTCCTGACAGGGCGGGGTGGACTGAAGCTTTCTTT
TRBV7-2,once,TRBJ1-3,NA,CASSPDGNWSGNTIYF,TGTGCCAGCAGCCCCGATGGCAATTGGTCTGGAAACACCATATATTTT
TRBV13,NA,TRBJ2-3,NA,CASSLALADTQYF,TGTGCCAGCAGCTTAGCGCTGGCAGATACGCAGTATTTT
TRBV7-9,NA,TRBJ2-3,TRBD1,CASSLRQGSTDTQYF,TGTGCCAGCAGCCTGAGACAGGGTAGCACAGATACGCAGTATTTT
TRBV29-1,NA,TRBJ1-2,NA,CSAAGTENLDYTF,TGCAGCGCAGCCGGGACCGAAAACCTTGACTACACCTTC
TRBV6-6,NA,TRBJ1-2,NA,CASVSGADYGYTF,TGTGCCAGCGTCTCGGGGGCGGACTATGGCTACACCTTC
TRBV5-6,NA,TRBJ2-2,NA,CASSLAGIGTGELFF,TGTGCCAGCAGCTTGGCAGGGATAGGGACCGGGGAGCTGTTTTTT
TRBV13,NA,TRBJ2-1,TRBD2,CASSPPGGTTSFGEQFF,TGTGCCAGCAGCCCCCCGGGAGGGACGACATCCTTTGGTGAGCAGTTCTTC
TRBV7-9,NA,TRBJ2-7,TRBD1,CASSTTTGGYYEQYF,TGTGCCAGCAGCACAACGACAGGGGGCTATTACGAGCAGTACTTC
TRBV7-9,NA,TRBJ1-6,NA,CASSLAGTYNSPLHF,TGTGCCAGCAGCTTAGCGGGAACTTATAACTCACCCCTCCACTTT
TRBV6-5,NA,TRBJ2-1,TRBD1,CASSHGQEYNEQFF,TGTGCCAGCAGTCACGGACAGGAATACAATGAGCAGTTCTTC
TRBV7-9,NA,TRBJ2-7,NA,CASSPRDGPYEQYF,TGTGCCAGCAGCCCCCGGGACGGACCCTACGAGCAGTACTTC
TRBV27,NA,TRBJ1-2,TRBD1,CASSWTGRDGYTF,TGTGCCAGCAGTTGGACAGGGAGGGATGGCTACACCTTC
TRBV4-3,NA,TRBJ1-1,NA,CASSQDEGDGGPVMNTEAFF,TGCGCCAGCAGCCAAGATGAGGGTGATGGGGGGCCCGTTATGAACACTGAAGCTTTCTTT
TRBV7-9,NA,TRBJ1-1,TRBD1,CASSMTGMNTEAFF,TGTGCCAGCAGCATGACAGGGATGAACACTGAAGCTTTCTTT
TRBV7-2,NA,TRBJ2-3,NA,CASSSGTFKSDTQYF,TGTGCCAGCAGCTCGGGGACATTCAAGTCAGATACGCAGTATTTT
TRBV9,NA,TRBJ1-2,NA,CASSVGGNYGYTF,TGTGCCAGCAGCGTAGGGGGGAACTATGGCTACACCTTC
TRBV27,NA,TRBJ2-7,NA,CASSFGGNSYEQYF,TGTGCCAGCAGTTTTGGGGGGAACTCCTACGAGCAGTACTTC
TRBV18,NA,TRBJ1-1,NA,CASSPSNTEAFF,TGTGCCAGCTCACCATCGAACACTGAAGCTTTCTTT
TRBV5-1,NA,TRBJ2-1,TRBD2,CASSLGTSGGARNEQFF,TGCGCCAGCAGCTTGGGGACTAGCGGGGGGGCTCGTAATGAGCAGTTCTTC
TRBV5-6,few,TRBJ1-6,NA,CASSLNGRARLSPLHF,TGTGCCAGCAGCTTGAATGGTAGAGCGAGGCTTTCACCCCTCCACTTT
TRBV6-5,once,TRBJ2-7,NA,CASRAGPLEQYF,TGTGCCAGCAGGGCGGGGCCCCTTGAGCAGTACTTC
TRBV5-6,NA,TRBJ2-7,NA,CASSPESSYEQYF,TGTGCCAGCAGCCCGGAGAGCTCCTACGAGCAGTACTTC
TRBV19,NA,TRBJ2-7,TRBD1,CASTLSGTGGYEQYF,TGTGCCAGTACCCTTAGCGGGACAGGGGGCTACGAGCAGTACTTC
TRBV7-8,NA,TRBJ2-1,NA,CASSLVTSYNEQFF,TGTGCCAGCAGCTTAGTCACTTCCTACAATGAGCAGTTCTTC
TRBV28,NA,TRBJ1-4,TRBD1,CASSLPREGGQGIGANEKLFF,TGTGCCAGCAGTTTGCCCCGAGAGGGCGGACAGGGAATCGGAGCTAATGAAAAACTGTTTTTT
TRBV9,NA,TRBJ2-3,TRBD2,CASSLQRGGTDTQYF,TGTGCCAGCAGCCTGCAGCGGGGGGGCACAGATACGCAGTATTTT
TRBV28,NA,TRBJ1-5,NA,CASSGSGWGRLDQPQHF,TGTGCCAGCAGTGGGAGCGGGTGGGGGCGACTAGATCAGCCCCAGCATTTT
TRBV27,once,TRBJ2-3,NA,CASSFLWGGELGFGPQYF,TGTGCCAGCAGTTTCTTATGGGGGGGCGAGTTGGGATTTGGGCCGCAGTATTTT